Listed below are T cell receptor beta chains from one sample, sequenced in a study of T cell responses to AZD1222 COVID-19 vaccine. Generated by immunoSEQ multiplex PCR, the TCRdb table keeps only in-frame clones and is missing some. In the table there are 170,000 or so clones, 75% to 95% of which are singletons. Sequenced material: peripheral blood, taken on day 0 of AZD1222 vaccination. These receptors originate from an adult in good health. Each CDR3 is given with its conserved first and last residue. D genes are given only for firm matches. Part of the rows lack a size; the others show once, few, many or a class for expanded clones.

V	D	size	J	DNA	CDR3
TRBV24-1	-	few	TRBJ1-1	TGTGCCACCAGTACAGGGTCGAACACTGAAGCTTTCTTT	CATSTGSNTEAFF
TRBV28	-	-	TRBJ1-3	TGTGCCAGTCGTGGAAACACCATATATTTT	CASRGNTIYF
TRBV11-2	-	-	TRBJ1-3	TGTGCCAGCAGCGGGGACGGTAACTCTGGAAACACCATATATTTT	CASSGDGNSGNTIYF
TRBV5-1	-	-	TRBJ2-4	TGCGCCAGCAGCTTGGATAACATTCAGTACTTC	CASSLDNIQYF
TRBV12-3/TRBV12-4	-	-	TRBJ1-4	TGTGCCAGCAGTTTTGTGTCAGAAAAACTGTTTTTT	CASSFVSEKLFF
TRBV5-1	-	-	TRBJ1-2	TGCGCCAGCAGCTTGCATAGAAACTATGGCTACACCTTC	CASSLHRNYGYTF
TRBV4-2	TRBD1	-	TRBJ1-2	TGTGCCAGCAGCCAAGATAGGGACAGGGACTATGGCTACACCTTC	CASSQDRDRDYGYTF
TRBV19	TRBD1	-	TRBJ1-1	TGTGCCAGTCAAGACAGGGGAGGCACTGAAGCTTTCTTT	CASQDRGGTEAFF
TRBV28	-	-	TRBJ1-2	TGTGCCAGCAGTTTTCCTCATGATCCCTCCTATGGCTACACCTTC	CASSFPHDPSYGYTF
TRBV5-1	-	-	TRBJ1-2	TGCGCCAGCACCCCTTATCGACAGGACTATGGCTACACCTTC	CASTPYRQDYGYTF
TRBV6-1	-	once	TRBJ1-1	TGTGCCAGCAGTGTAGCGCATTTGAACACTGAAGCTTTCTTT	CASSVAHLNTEAFF
TRBV9	-	-	TRBJ1-1	TGTGCCAGCAGCGTAGGAGGGTTGGGATTGGGCACTGAAGCTTTCTTT	CASSVGGLGLGTEAFF
TRBV2	TRBD1	-	TRBJ1-5	TGTGCCAGCAGTGATACAGGGGGAAAAAATCAGCCCCAGCATTTT	CASSDTGGKNQPQHF
TRBV19	-	-	TRBJ1-5	TGTGCCAGTAGGCTTACAGGGTACGGCAATCAGCCCCAGCATTTT	CASRLTGYGNQPQHF
TRBV11-2	TRBD2	-	TRBJ2-1	TGTGCCAGCAGCCCGACTAGCGGGGGGGGATACTACAATGAGCAGTTCTTC	CASSPTSGGGYYNEQFF
TRBV5-6	-	-	TRBJ1-1	TGTGCCAGCAGCTTGGTGGGGGGGCACACTGAAGCTTTCTTT	CASSLVGGHTEAFF
TRBV6-5	-	-	TRBJ2-2	TGTGCCAGCAGAGCCGCCGGGGAGCTGTTTTTT	CASRAAGELFF
TRBV6-5	-	-	TRBJ2-2	TGTGCCAGCAGTTACGGGACCTCCGGGGAGCTGTTTTTT	CASSYGTSGELFF
TRBV5-8	-	-	TRBJ2-1	TGTGCCAGCAGCTTTCGCCCCGGGGGAGGTAATGAGCAGTTCTTC	CASSFRPGGGNEQFF
TRBV19	TRBD2	-	TRBJ2-5	TGTGCCAGTAGGAAAAAGCCGGGACGGGGAGGGAAAGAGACCCAGTACTTC	CASRKKPGRGGKETQYF
TRBV24-1	-	-	TRBJ1-4	TGTGCCACCCCACAGTCGGTGGATACTGAAAAACTGTTTTTT	CATPQSVDTEKLFF
TRBV19	-	-	TRBJ1-1	TGTGCCAGTAGGAGGGGAAGATCCCCTGAAGCTTTCTTT	CASRRGRSPEAFF
TRBV27	-	-	TRBJ1-2	TGTGCCAGCGGGGGGCAGGGCTTTTACAATGGCTACACCTTC	CASGGQGFYNGYTF
TRBV18	-	once	TRBJ2-1	TGTGCCAGCTCACCAAGTCTAGATTCGTACAATGAGCAGTTCTTC	CASSPSLDSYNEQFF
TRBV7-3	TRBD2	-	TRBJ2-1	TGTGCCAGCAGCTCATCCGGGACTAGCTACAATGAGCAGTTCTTC	CASSSSGTSYNEQFF
TRBV18	-	-	TRBJ1-1	TGTGTCAGCTCACCACCGGGGCAGGTGGAAGCTTTCTTT	CVSSPPGQVEAFF
TRBV11-1	TRBD1	-	TRBJ2-1	TGTGCCAGCAGCCAACGTGTACAGGGGGAGAATGAGCAGTTCTTC	CASSQRVQGENEQFF
TRBV4-1	-	-	TRBJ1-4	TGCGCCAGCAGCCAAGAAGGAGGGTTCACTAATGAAAAACTGTTTTTT	CASSQEGGFTNEKLFF
TRBV24-1	TRBD2	-	TRBJ2-3	TGTGCCACCAGGGCTAGCGGGGGCACAGATACGCAGTATTTT	CATRASGGTDTQYF
TRBV30	-	-	TRBJ1-1	TGTGCCTGGAGTTCGGGCCTGAACACTGAAGCTTTCTTT	CAWSSGLNTEAFF
TRBV6-5	-	-	TRBJ2-1	TGTGCCAGCGGTAGGTCCCCGCGGCCCAGCAATGAGCAGTTCTTC	CASGRSPRPSNEQFF
TRBV19	TRBD1	-	TRBJ2-7	TGTGCCAGTAGTCGGGACAGGGTCGATTACGAGCAGTACTTC	CASSRDRVDYEQYF
TRBV24-1	-	-	TRBJ1-1	TGTGCCACCAGGGGACCTAACACTGAAGCTTTCTTT	CATRGPNTEAFF
TRBV27	-	-	TRBJ1-5	TGTGCCAGCAGTGAATCAGGTTTTAATCAGCCCCAGCATTTT	CASSESGFNQPQHF
TRBV20-1	-	-	TRBJ2-7	TGCAGTGCTAGACCCGAGCAGTACTTC	CSARPEQYF
TRBV20-1	-	-	TRBJ1-2	TGCAGTGCTCCCAACCTCGGGGGCTACACCTTC	CSAPNLGGYTF
TRBV7-2	-	-	TRBJ1-3	TGTGCCAGCAGCTTAGGTTTGGGAAACACCATATATTTT	CASSLGLGNTIYF
TRBV7-9	TRBD1	-	TRBJ1-4	TGTGCCAGCAGCTCCGTTCAGGGGGCCCTGCTGAATGAAAAACTGTTTTTT	CASSSVQGALLNEKLFF
TRBV11-3	TRBD2	-	TRBJ2-5	TGTGCCAGCAGCTCCCTCGGGACTAGCGGGACCCAAGAGACCCAGTACTTC	CASSSLGTSGTQETQYF
TRBV24-1	-	-	TRBJ1-5	TGTGCCACCAGTGATATCAGGGTCAATCAGCCCCAGCATTTT	CATSDIRVNQPQHF
TRBV28	-	-	TRBJ1-2	TGTGCCAGCAGTTTACGGGGGGAAGGGGTTGTCCTCTATGGCTACACCTTC	CASSLRGEGVVLYGYTF
TRBV19	-	-	TRBJ1-3	TGTGCCAGTAGTATAGCCCTAGACGGAAACACCATATATTTT	CASSIALDGNTIYF